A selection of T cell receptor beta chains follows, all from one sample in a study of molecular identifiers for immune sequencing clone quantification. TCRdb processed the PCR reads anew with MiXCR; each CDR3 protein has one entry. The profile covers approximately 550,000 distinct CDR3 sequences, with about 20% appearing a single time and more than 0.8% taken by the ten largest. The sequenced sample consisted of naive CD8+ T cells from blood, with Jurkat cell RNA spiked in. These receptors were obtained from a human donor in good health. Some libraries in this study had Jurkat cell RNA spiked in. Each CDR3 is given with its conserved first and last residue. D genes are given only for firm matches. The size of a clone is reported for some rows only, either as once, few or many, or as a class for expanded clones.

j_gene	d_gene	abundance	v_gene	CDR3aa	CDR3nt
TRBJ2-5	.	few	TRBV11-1	CASSPGGTADRETQYF	TGTGCCAGCAGCCCAGGAGGGACAGCGGATAGAGAGACCCAGTACTTC
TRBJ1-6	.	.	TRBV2	CASGMGPGYNSPLHF	TGTGCCAGCGGCATGGGGCCTGGCTATAATTCACCCCTCCACTTT
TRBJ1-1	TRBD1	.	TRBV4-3	CASSQDRGGLNTEAFF	TGCGCCAGCAGCCAAGATCGAGGGGGCCTGAACACTGAAGCTTTCTTT
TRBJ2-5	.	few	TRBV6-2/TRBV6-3	CASSTDGQETQYF	TGTGCCAGCAGTACGGACGGGCAAGAGACCCAGTACTTC
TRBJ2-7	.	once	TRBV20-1	CSARWSGVTYEQYF	TGCAGTGCTAGATGGTCAGGGGTAACCTACGAGCAGTACTTC
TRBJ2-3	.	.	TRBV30	CAWELGEDTQYF	TGTGCCTGGGAGTTAGGCGAAGATACGCAGTATTTT
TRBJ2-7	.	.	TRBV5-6	CASSLIRESSYEQYF	TGTGCCAGCAGCTTGATCCGGGAGAGCTCCTACGAGCAGTACTTC
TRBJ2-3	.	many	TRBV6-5	CASRGETGQVSDTQYF	TGTGCCAGCAGAGGGGAAACAGGGCAGGTGTCAGATACGCAGTATTTT
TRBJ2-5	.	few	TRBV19	CASSINQGGESLETQYF	TGTGCCAGTAGTATTAATCAGGGGGGAGAATCGTTAGAGACCCAGTACTTC
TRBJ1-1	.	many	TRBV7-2	CASSLGVRQVDEAFF	TGTGCCAGCAGCTTAGGGGTCCGACAGGTGGATGAAGCTTTCTTT
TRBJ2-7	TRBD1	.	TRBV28	CAGSPPPGQGHEQYF	TGTGCCGGCAGCCCTCCTCCGGGACAGGGCCACGAGCAGTACTTC
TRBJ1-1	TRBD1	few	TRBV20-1	CSAEGQELNTEAFF	TGCAGTGCTGAGGGACAGGAATTGAACACTGAAGCTTTCTTT
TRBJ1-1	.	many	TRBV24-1	CATSDGSGTEAFF	TGTGCCACCAGTGATGGCTCGGGCACTGAAGCTTTCTTT
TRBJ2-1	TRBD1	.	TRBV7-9	CASSSRSGTGWNEQFF	TGTGCCAGCAGCTCCCGCTCCGGGACAGGATGGAATGAGCAGTTCTTC
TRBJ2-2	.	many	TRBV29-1	CSVADGELFF	TGCAGCGTTGCTGACGGGGAGCTGTTTTTT
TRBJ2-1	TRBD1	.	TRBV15	CATSSPGQGDNEQFF	TGTGCCACCAGCAGTCCGGGACAGGGGGACAATGAGCAGTTCTTC
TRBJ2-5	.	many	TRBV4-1	CASSQVDSRGETQYF	TGCGCCAGCAGCCAAGTTGATAGCCGCGGCGAGACCCAGTACTTC
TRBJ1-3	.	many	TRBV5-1	CASSWDGSSGNTIYF	TGCGCCAGCAGCTGGGACGGGAGCTCTGGAAACACCATATATTTT
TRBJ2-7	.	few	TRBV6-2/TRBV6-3	CASSQYVWSYEQYF	TGTGCCAGCAGCCAATATGTCTGGAGCTACGAGCAGTACTTC
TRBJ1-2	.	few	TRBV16	CASSQSNSYNYGYTF	TGTGCCAGCAGCCAATCAAACAGTTATAACTATGGCTACACCTTC
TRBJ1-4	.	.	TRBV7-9	CASSLVAEKKLFF	TGTGCCAGCAGCTTAGTAGCAGAGAAAAAACTGTTTTTT
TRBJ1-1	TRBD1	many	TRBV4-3	CASSQDGGPTGKTEAFF	TGCGCCAGCAGCCAAGATGGAGGGCCGACAGGGAAAACTGAAGCTTTCTTT
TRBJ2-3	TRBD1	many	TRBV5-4	CASSEDRVSTDTQYF	TGTGCCAGCAGCGAAGACAGGGTTAGCACAGATACGCAGTATTTT
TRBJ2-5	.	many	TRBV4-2	CASSQFPADDGETQYF	TGTGCCAGCAGCCAGTTCCCGGCGGACGACGGAGAGACCCAGTACTTC
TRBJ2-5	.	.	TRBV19	CASSGRSDPETQHF	TGTGCCAGTAGCGGACGTTCAGACCCAGAGACCCAGCACTTC
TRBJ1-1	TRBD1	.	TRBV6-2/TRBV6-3	CASSYSVTEGALTEALF	TGTGCCAGCAGTTACTCGGTCACCGAGGGGGCGCTCACTGAAGCTCTCTTT
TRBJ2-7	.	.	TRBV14	CASSRSDGTYEQYF	TGTGCCAGCAGCCGCAGCGATGGGACCTACGAGCAGTACTTC
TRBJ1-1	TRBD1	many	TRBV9	CASSAQGAPGAFF	TGTGCCAGCAGTGCACAGGGGGCCCCTGGGGCTTTCTTT
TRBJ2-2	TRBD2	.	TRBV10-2	CASSGLAGPINTGELFF	TGCGCCAGCAGTGGACTAGCGGGGCCTATAAACACCGGGGAGCTGTTTTTT
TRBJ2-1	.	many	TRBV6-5	CASSPGTRRHNEQFF	TGTGCCAGCAGTCCCGGGACCCGAAGGCACAATGAGCAGTTCTTC
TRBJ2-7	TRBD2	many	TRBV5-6	CASSLVGGPTYEQYF	TGTGCCAGCAGCTTGGTGGGAGGGCCTACCTACGAGCAGTACTTC
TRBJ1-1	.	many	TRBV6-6	CASSYEEAFF	TGTGCCAGCAGTTACGAAGAAGCTTTCTTT
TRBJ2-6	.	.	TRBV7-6	CASSSRGTRESAGANVLTF	TGTGCCAGCAGCTCAAGGGGAACCAGGGAATCGGCTGGGGCCAACGTCCTGACTTTC
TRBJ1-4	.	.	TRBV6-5	CASSYRRQEATNEKLFF	TGTGCCAGCAGTTACCGAAGACAGGAGGCAACTAATGAAAAACTGTTTTTT
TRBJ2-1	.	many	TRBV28	CASSLSGVGMDEQFF	TGTGCCAGCAGTTTATCGGGTGTGGGTATGGATGAGCAGTTCTTC
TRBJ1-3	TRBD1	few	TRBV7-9	CASSWTGGLVGNTIYF	TGTGCCAGCAGCTGGACAGGGGGCTTAGTAGGAAACACCATATATTTT
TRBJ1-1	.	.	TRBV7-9	CASSPGQPGVTEAFF	TGTGCCAGCAGCCCTGGACAGCCTGGGGTCACTGAAGCTTTCTTT
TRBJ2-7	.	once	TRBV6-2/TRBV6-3	CASSEISGQLYEQYF	TGTGCCAGCAGCGAAATCTCGGGACAACTCTACGAGCAGTACTTC
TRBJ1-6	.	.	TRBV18	CASSPGRDYNSPLHF	TGTGCCAGCTCACCAGGCAGAGACTATAATTCACCCCTCCACTTT
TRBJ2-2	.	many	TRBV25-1	CATIRDTGELFF	TGTGCCACCATCCGGGACACCGGGGAGCTGTTTTTT
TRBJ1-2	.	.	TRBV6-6	CASSSPTGDRGYTF	TGTGCCAGCAGTTCCCCGACCGGGGACCGTGGCTACACCTTC
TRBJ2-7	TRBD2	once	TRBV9	CSSSVGGLAVDEQYF	TGTTCCAGCAGCGTAGGGGGACTAGCGGTCGACGAGCAGTACTTC
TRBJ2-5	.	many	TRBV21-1	CASSNSRNRQETQYF	TGTGCCAGCAGCAACAGCCGGAACAGACAAGAGACCCAGTACTTC
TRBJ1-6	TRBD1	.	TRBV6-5	CASSYRQGRGYNSPLHF	TGTGCCAGCAGTTACAGACAGGGCAGGGGGTATAATTCACCCCTCCACTTT
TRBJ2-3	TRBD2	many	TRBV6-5	CASSYVLAGSTDTQYF	TGTGCCAGCAGTTATGTACTAGCGGGGAGCACAGATACGCAGTATTTT
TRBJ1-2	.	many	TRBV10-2	CARVIGVNYGYTF	TGCGCCAGGGTGATCGGGGTAAACTATGGCTACACCTTC
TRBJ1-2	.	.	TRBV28	CASSLQTGLYGYTF	TGTGCCAGCAGTTTGCAAACAGGGCTGTATGGCTACACCTTC
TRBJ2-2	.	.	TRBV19	CASSVAGFNGELFF	TGTGCCAGTAGTGTCGCTGGGTTTAACGGGGAGCTGTTTTTT
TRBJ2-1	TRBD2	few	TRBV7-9	CASRDGLAVLDEQFF	TGTGCCAGCAGGGACGGACTAGCAGTTCTCGATGAGCAGTTCTTC
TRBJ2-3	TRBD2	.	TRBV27	CASSTRDYGTDTQYF	TGTGCCAGCAGCACTAGGGACTACGGCACAGATACGCAGTATTTT
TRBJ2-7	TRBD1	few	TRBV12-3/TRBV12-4	CASSPGTGGRDEQYF	TGTGCCAGCAGTCCCGGGACAGGGGGCCGGGACGAGCAGTACTTC
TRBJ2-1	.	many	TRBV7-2	CASSPFGGSSYNEQFF	TGTGCCAGCAGCCCTTTTGGCGGTAGCTCCTACAATGAGCAGTTCTTC
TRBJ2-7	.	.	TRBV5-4	CASSLGRGRSYEQYF	TGTGCCAGCAGCTTGGGTCGGGGGCGATCCTACGAGCAGTACTTC